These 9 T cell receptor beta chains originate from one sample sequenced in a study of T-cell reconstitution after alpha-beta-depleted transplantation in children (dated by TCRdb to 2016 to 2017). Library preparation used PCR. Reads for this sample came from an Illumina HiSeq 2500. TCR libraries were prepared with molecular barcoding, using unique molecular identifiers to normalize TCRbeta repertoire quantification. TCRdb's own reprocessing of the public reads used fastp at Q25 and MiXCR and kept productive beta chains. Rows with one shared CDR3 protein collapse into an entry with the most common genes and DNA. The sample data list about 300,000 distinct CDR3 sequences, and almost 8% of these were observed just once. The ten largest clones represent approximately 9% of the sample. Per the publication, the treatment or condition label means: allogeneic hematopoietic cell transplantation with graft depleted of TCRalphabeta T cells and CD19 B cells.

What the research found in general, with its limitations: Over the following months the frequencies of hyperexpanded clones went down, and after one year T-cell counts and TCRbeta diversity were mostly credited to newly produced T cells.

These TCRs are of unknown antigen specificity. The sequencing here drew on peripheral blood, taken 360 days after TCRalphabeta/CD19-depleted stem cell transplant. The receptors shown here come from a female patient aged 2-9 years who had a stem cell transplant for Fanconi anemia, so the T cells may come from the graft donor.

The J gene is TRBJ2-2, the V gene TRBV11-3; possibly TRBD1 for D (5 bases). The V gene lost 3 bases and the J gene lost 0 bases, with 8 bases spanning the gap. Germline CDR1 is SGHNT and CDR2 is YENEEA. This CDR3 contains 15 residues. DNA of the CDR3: TGTGCCAGCAGCTTCCAGGGCCCGAACACCGGGGAGCTGTTTTTT. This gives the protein CASSFQGPNTGELFF.

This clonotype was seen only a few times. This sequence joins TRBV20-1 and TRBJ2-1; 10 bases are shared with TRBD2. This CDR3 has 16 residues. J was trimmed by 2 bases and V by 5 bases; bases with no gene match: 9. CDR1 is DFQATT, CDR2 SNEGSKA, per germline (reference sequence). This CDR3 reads CSALTLLAGAYNEQFF. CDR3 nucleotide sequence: TGCAGTGCTCTCACGCTGCTAGCGGGGGCCTACAATGAGCAGTTCTTC.

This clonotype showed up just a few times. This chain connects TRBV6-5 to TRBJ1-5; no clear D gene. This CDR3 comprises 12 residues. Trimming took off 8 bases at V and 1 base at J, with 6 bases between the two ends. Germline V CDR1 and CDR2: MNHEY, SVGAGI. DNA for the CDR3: TGTGCCAGCCGGTGGAGCAATCAGCCCCAGCATTTT. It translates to CASRWSNQPQHF.

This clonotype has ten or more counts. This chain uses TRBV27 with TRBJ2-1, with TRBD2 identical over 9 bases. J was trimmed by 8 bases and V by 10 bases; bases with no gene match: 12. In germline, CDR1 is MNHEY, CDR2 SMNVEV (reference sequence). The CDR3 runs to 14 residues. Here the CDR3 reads CATGPGTSRYEQFF. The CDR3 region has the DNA TGTGCCACCGGACCGGGGACTAGCAGATATGAGCAGTTCTTC.

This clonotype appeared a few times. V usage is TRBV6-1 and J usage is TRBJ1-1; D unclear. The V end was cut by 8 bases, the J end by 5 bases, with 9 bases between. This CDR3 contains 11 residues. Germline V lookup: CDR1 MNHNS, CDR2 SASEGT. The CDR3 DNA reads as TGTGCCAGCCCTGTGTGGACTGAAGCTTTCTTT. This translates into CASPVWTEAFF.

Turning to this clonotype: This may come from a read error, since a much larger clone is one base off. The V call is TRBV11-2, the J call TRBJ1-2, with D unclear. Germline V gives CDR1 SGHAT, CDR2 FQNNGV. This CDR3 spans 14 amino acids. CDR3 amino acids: CASSFGRSNFGYTF. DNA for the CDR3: TGTGCCAGCAGCTTCGGCCGCTCTAACTTTGGCTACACCTTC.

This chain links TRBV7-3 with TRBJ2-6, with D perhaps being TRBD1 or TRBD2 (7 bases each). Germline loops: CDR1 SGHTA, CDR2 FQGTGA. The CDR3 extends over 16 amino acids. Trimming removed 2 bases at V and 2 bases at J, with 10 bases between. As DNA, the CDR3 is TGTGCCAGCAGCTTATCAGGGGGGGCTGGGGCCAACGTCCTGACTTTC. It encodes CASSLSGGAGANVLTF.

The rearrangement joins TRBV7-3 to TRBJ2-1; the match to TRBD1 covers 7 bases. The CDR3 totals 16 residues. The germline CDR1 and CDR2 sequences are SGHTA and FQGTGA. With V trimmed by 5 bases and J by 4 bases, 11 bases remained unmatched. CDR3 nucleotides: TGTGCCAGCAGCCATCATACAGGGGAGCCTTACAATGAGCAGTTCTTC. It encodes CASSHHTGEPYNEQFF.

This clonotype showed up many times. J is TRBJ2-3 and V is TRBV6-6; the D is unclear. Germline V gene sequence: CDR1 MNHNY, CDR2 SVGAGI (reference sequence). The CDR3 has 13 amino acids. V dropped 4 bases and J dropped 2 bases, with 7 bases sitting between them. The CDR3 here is CASSSRFTDTQYF. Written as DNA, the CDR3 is TGTGCCAGCAGTTCACGGTTCACAGATACGCAGTATTTT.